This T cell receptor beta chain was captured by sequencing in a study of blood T cell repertoires in COVID-19. The wider study: Sites in the United States, Italy and Spain provided acute and convalescent COVID-19 samples. From T cells, B-cell-depleted T cells, or PBMCs came the material, which was cDNA or gDNA.

Germline V gives CDR1 SGHVS, CDR2 FNYEAQ. The CDR3 is 15 amino acids. V lost 5 bases, J lost 2 bases, and 10 bases lay in between. How the authors handled the data: From reference gene primer amplification, estimates of nucleated cell counts were derived. Generated by immunoSEQ multiplex PCR, the TCRdb table keeps only in-frame clones and is missing some. From that table come the V and J calls and clone size; the DNA was used to work out D and trimming. The sample holds tens of thousands of clones, roughly 88% seen once. The sample was peripheral blood. The receptor comes from a man aged 45-65 years with active COVID-19. The chain employs TRBV7-6 and TRBJ2-6, with D possibly matching TRBD1 (6 bases). The CDR3 DNA sequence: TGTGCCAGCAGCCATGGACAGCCTGGGGCCAACGTCCTGACTTTC. This encodes CASSHGQPGANVLTF.